The rows below give T cell receptor beta chains drawn from one sample of a study of Ad26.COV2.S vaccination and SARS-CoV-2 variants. TCRdb keeps only in-frame clones here, not all; method: immunoSEQ multiplex PCR. In the table there are roughly 300,000 clones, roughly 89% of which are singletons. Specimen: peripheral blood, collected in a trial of Ad26.COV2.S vaccine versus placebo. The receptors here all came from a person between 18 and 60 years old who received the Ad26.COV2.S COVID-19 vaccine or a placebo. CDR3s include the opening cysteine and the closing phenylalanine or tryptophan. The order of the fields is V gene, D gene, clone size, CDR3 protein. A D gene is named only where the DNA matches it firmly. Size tells how often a clone was seen (once, few, many) or the class of an expanded clone, and some rows leave it out.

V gene: TRBV4-1; D gene: NA; clone size: NA; CDR3 protein: CASSQFAGTGELFF
V gene: TRBV5-6; D gene: NA; clone size: once; CDR3 protein: CASSFWGVPTTGEKLFF
V gene: TRBV5-5; D gene: NA; clone size: NA; CDR3 protein: CASSLQQGGTEAFF
V gene: TRBV28; D gene: TRBD2; clone size: NA; CDR3 protein: CASSFSGGRAYEQYF
V gene: TRBV7-9; D gene: TRBD2; clone size: NA; CDR3 protein: CASSFGTSGSIKYQETQYF
V gene: TRBV29-1; D gene: TRBD1; clone size: NA; CDR3 protein: CSGGGQGPDTQYF
V gene: TRBV24-1; D gene: TRBD2; clone size: NA; CDR3 protein: CATSDLGLADNEQFF
V gene: TRBV28; D gene: NA; clone size: NA; CDR3 protein: CASSPLQVPNEKLFF
V gene: TRBV19; D gene: NA; clone size: once; CDR3 protein: CASEDRFYNSPLHF
V gene: TRBV9; D gene: NA; clone size: NA; CDR3 protein: CASSASTTETGELFF
V gene: TRBV18; D gene: NA; clone size: NA; CDR3 protein: CASSLGTGELFF
V gene: TRBV20-1; D gene: NA; clone size: NA; CDR3 protein: CSASRGNTIYF
V gene: TRBV5-1; D gene: NA; clone size: NA; CDR3 protein: CASRGGVNTEAFF
V gene: TRBV20-1; D gene: NA; clone size: NA; CDR3 protein: CSASRGGAGSNSPLHF
V gene: TRBV2; D gene: NA; clone size: NA; CDR3 protein: CASSERASYGYTF
V gene: TRBV12-3/TRBV12-4; D gene: NA; clone size: NA; CDR3 protein: CASTRLGEETQYF
V gene: TRBV15; D gene: NA; clone size: few; CDR3 protein: CATQARVMNTEAFF
V gene: TRBV7-9; D gene: TRBD2; clone size: few; CDR3 protein: CASSSLAGLFNEQFF
V gene: TRBV5-5; D gene: NA; clone size: once; CDR3 protein: CASSAGLINQPQHF
V gene: TRBV6-2/TRBV6-3; D gene: NA; clone size: NA; CDR3 protein: CASSRLAYNEQFF
V gene: TRBV29-1; D gene: NA; clone size: NA; CDR3 protein: CSVELGSTDTQYF
V gene: TRBV3-1/TRBV3-2; D gene: NA; clone size: once; CDR3 protein: CASSQDLADEKLFF
V gene: TRBV4-1; D gene: NA; clone size: NA; CDR3 protein: CASSQDRGYVSEAFF
V gene: TRBV5-5; D gene: TRBD2; clone size: once; CDR3 protein: CASRPPGLAGYNEQFF
V gene: TRBV21-1; D gene: NA; clone size: once; CDR3 protein: CASSKGLFRGNTEAFF
V gene: TRBV24-1; D gene: TRBD1; clone size: NA; CDR3 protein: CATSDRTGVQPQHF
V gene: TRBV18; D gene: NA; clone size: NA; CDR3 protein: CASSPSATYGYTF
V gene: TRBV18; D gene: TRBD1; clone size: NA; CDR3 protein: CASSSYTSTGMEAFF
V gene: TRBV7-9; D gene: TRBD1; clone size: NA; CDR3 protein: CASSSRGQGFGNEQFF
V gene: TRBV28; D gene: TRBD2; clone size: NA; CDR3 protein: CASSVAGVRYNEQFF
V gene: TRBV18; D gene: NA; clone size: NA; CDR3 protein: CASSHRGRDSYEQYF
V gene: TRBV6-1; D gene: NA; clone size: NA; CDR3 protein: CASSDPGGEDTQYF
V gene: TRBV12-3/TRBV12-4; D gene: NA; clone size: NA; CDR3 protein: CASSLNREDGYTF
V gene: TRBV6-6; D gene: NA; clone size: NA; CDR3 protein: CASSSGREQYF
V gene: TRBV5-6; D gene: NA; clone size: NA; CDR3 protein: CASSDSTAPGEKLFF
V gene: TRBV3-1/TRBV3-2; D gene: TRBD2; clone size: NA; CDR3 protein: CASSRTSGGAVDTQYF
V gene: TRBV5-4; D gene: TRBD2; clone size: once; CDR3 protein: CASSDGTSGRALKRAQYF
V gene: TRBV19; D gene: NA; clone size: NA; CDR3 protein: CASSASGQKNTEAFF
V gene: TRBV5-6; D gene: NA; clone size: NA; CDR3 protein: CASSFGTSREAFF
V gene: TRBV19; D gene: TRBD1; clone size: NA; CDR3 protein: CASQDRGPSYEQYF
V gene: TRBV18; D gene: NA; clone size: NA; CDR3 protein: CASSPMGETQYF
V gene: TRBV4-2; D gene: NA; clone size: NA; CDR3 protein: CASSLGLRGTEAFF
V gene: TRBV19; D gene: NA; clone size: NA; CDR3 protein: CASRDSNTGELFF
V gene: TRBV4-2; D gene: NA; clone size: NA; CDR3 protein: CASSQGKGAKGNEQFF
V gene: TRBV5-6; D gene: NA; clone size: NA; CDR3 protein: CASSSGTTAYNEQFF
V gene: TRBV9; D gene: NA; clone size: NA; CDR3 protein: CASSSDGPSYNEQFF
V gene: TRBV28; D gene: NA; clone size: NA; CDR3 protein: CASSLPQSVKGTDTQYF
V gene: TRBV6-5; D gene: NA; clone size: NA; CDR3 protein: CASRRGLLGNQPQHF
V gene: TRBV30; D gene: NA; clone size: few; CDR3 protein: CAWSGKGPWEQYF
V gene: TRBV5-1; D gene: TRBD1; clone size: NA; CDR3 protein: CASSSTGEFSTDTQYF
V gene: TRBV19; D gene: TRBD2; clone size: NA; CDR3 protein: CASSIGGRAGNEQFF
V gene: TRBV5-5; D gene: NA; clone size: NA; CDR3 protein: CASSLGAVHMNTEAFF
V gene: TRBV7-9; D gene: NA; clone size: NA; CDR3 protein: CASSLVGGTDTQYF
V gene: TRBV6-5; D gene: NA; clone size: NA; CDR3 protein: CASSSQGSNSPLHF
V gene: TRBV10-3; D gene: NA; clone size: NA; CDR3 protein: CAISEGTSNEKLFF